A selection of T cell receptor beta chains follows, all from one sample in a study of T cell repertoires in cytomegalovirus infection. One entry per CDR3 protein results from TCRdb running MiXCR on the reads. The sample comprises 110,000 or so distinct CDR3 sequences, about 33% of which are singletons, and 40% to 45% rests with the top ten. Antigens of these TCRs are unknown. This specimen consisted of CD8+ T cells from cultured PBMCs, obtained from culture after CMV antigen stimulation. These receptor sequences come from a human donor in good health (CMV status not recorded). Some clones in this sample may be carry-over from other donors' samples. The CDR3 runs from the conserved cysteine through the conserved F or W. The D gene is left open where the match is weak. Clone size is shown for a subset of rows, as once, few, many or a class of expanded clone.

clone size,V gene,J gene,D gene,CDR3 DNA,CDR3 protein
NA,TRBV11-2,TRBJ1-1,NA,TGTGCCAGCAGCTTAGGCTGGGCGGGGGGCACTGAAGCTTTCTTT,CASSLGWAGGTEAFF
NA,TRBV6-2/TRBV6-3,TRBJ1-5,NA,TGTGCCAGCAGTTGGTCCACCGGAAAGGACGTCTTGACCTCCAATCAGCCCCAGCATTTT,CASSWSTGKDVLTSNQPQHF
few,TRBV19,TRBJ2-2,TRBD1,TGTGCCAGTAGTATCACAGGGGCCGGGGAGCTGTTTTTT,CASSITGAGELFF
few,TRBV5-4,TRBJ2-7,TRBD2,TGTGCCAGCAGCTCTAGCGGGGCCTACGAGCAGTACTTC,CASSSSGAYEQYF
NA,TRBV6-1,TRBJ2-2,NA,TGTGCCAGCAGTTCCAGACCCCACACCGGGGAGCTGTTTTTT,CASSSRPHTGELFF
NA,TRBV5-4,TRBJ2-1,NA,TGTGCCAGCAGCTTGGATGAGTATCGAGGGTACAATGAGCAGTTCTTC,CASSLDEYRGYNEQFF
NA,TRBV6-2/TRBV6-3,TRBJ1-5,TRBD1,TGTGCCAGCAGATTCGGGGGACAGACAAGCAATCAGCCCCAGCATTTT,CASRFGGQTSNQPQHF
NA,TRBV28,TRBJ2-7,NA,TGTGCCAGCAGTCACAGGGTCAGCTACGAGCAGTACTTC,CASSHRVSYEQYF
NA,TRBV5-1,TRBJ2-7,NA,TGCGCCAGCAGCTTCGATCACGAGCAGTACTTC,CASSFDHEQYF
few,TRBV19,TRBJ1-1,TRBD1,TGTGCCAGTAGTATCCTTCGACAGGGGGGCACTGAAGCTTTCTTT,CASSILRQGGTEAFF
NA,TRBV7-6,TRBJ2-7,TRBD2,TGTGCCAGCAGCCCGTTACCAGGGACTACCTACGAGCAGTACTTC,CASSPLPGTTYEQYF
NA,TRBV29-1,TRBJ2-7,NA,TGCAGCGTTGAAGGGTCGAGGGACCCCTACGAGCAGTACTTC,CSVEGSRDPYEQYF
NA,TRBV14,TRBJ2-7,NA,TGTGCCAGCAGCCCCGGACGGTGGGAGCAGTACTTC,CASSPGRWEQYF
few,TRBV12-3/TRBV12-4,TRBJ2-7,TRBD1,TGTGCCAGCGCACCGGGACAGCAAAACGAGCAGTACTTC,CASAPGQQNEQYF
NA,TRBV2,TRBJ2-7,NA,TGTGCCAGCGAAGGACAGCCCTCCTACGAGCAGTACTTC,CASEGQPSYEQYF
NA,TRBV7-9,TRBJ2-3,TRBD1,TGTGCCAGCAGCCCAAGGTGGGGACAGGGAATAGATACGCAGTATTTT,CASSPRWGQGIDTQYF
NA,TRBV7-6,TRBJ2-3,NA,TGTGCTAGCAGCTTAAGTGACTACTCAGATACGCAGTATTTT,CASSLSDYSDTQYF
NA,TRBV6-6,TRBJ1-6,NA,TGTGCCAGCAGTTACTCTCAGCGGGGTAATTCACCCCTCCACTTT,CASSYSQRGNSPLHF
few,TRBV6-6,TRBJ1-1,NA,TGTGCCAGCAGTTACGGCAAGGTGAACACTGAAGCTTTCTTT,CASSYGKVNTEAFF
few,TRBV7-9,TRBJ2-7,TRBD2,TGTGCCAGCAGCTCACGACTAGCGGGGGGGCTCGAGCAGTACTTC,CASSSRLAGGLEQYF
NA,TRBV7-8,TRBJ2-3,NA,TGTGCCAGCAGCCCCATTGGAGGGATGGCAGATACGCAGTATTTT,CASSPIGGMADTQYF
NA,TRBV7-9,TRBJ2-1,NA,TGTGCCAGCAGCGGCTACAATGAGCAGTTCTTC,CASSGYNEQFF
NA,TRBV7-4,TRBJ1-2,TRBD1,TGTGCCAGCAGCCTTTCGGGACAGGGGGACCTCTATGGCTACACCTTC,CASSLSGQGDLYGYTF
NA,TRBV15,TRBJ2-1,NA,TGTGCCACCAGCAGAGACGAACCGACAGACAATGAGCAGTTCTTC,CATSRDEPTDNEQFF
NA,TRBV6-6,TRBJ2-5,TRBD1,TGTGCCAGCAGAGCCCGGACAGGGAGGTCCAGAGAGACCCAGTACTTC,CASRARTGRSRETQYF
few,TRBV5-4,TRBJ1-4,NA,TGTGCCAGCAGCTTGGGTGGGGACTCGCAACTGTTTTTT,CASSLGGDSQLFF
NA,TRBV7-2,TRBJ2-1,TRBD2,TGTGCCAGCAGCTTAGTGCGAACTAGCGGGGGGGTCAATGAGCAGTTCTTC,CASSLVRTSGGVNEQFF